This T cell receptor beta chain is drawn from a study of radiotherapy plus CTLA-4 blockade in lung cancer (dated by TCRdb to the late 2010s). About the full investigation: Objective responses were observed in roughly a sixth of enrolled patients, and disease control was achieved in about 32%.

About this clone: Which antigen it targets is not known. No base quality information exists; no much larger clone differs at one position.

On the study overall, not on this receptor specifically: Early dynamic changes in blood T cell clones, together with increased serum interferon-beta after radiation, were reported as the strongest predictors of response. After treatment with radiotherapy and ipilimumab, TCR clones that originated in tumors expanded in peripheral blood.

The library came from the immunoSEQ multiplex PCR assay. TCRdb carries this immuneACCESS record with in-frame sequences only. Its versions omit some clonotypes, under half of them owing to an unresolved V gene in the studies checked, with the rest unexplained. This sample has over 85,000 clones in its table, and around 80% of those were observed once. Of the sample, over 20% falls within the top ten clones. The CDR3 sequence holds 15 residues, the cysteine and phenylalanine included. The entry retains the CDR3 DNA only, 45 bases that are in frame from base 1. Trimming costs V 0 bases and J 5 bases, and their ends lie 16 bases apart. CDR1 GTSNPN and CDR2 SVGIG were looked up in the germline V gene (reference sequence). The study tested focal radiation therapy combined with CTLA-4 blockade (ipilimumab) in patients with chemo-refractory metastatic non-small-cell lung cancer.

The origin of this receptor is a human donor with non-small cell lung cancer that progressed on radiotherapy plus ipilimumab. The source was peripheral blood, collected from a patient treated with radiotherapy plus ipilimumab. The rearrangement combines TRBV30 with TRBJ2-5; TRBD2 is perhaps the D gene, given 6 matching bases. In nucleotide form, the sequence is TGTGCCTGGAGTGTATGGGCGGAGGGGAGCGAGACCCAGTACTTC. Its translation is CAWSVWAEGSETQYF. The CDR3, completed at both ends by the reference TRBV30 and TRBJ2-5 genes, gives the full variable domain SQTIHQWPATLVQPVGSPLSLECTVEGTSNPNLYWYRQAAGRGLQLLFYSVGIGQISSEVPQNLSASRPQDRQFILSSKKLLLSDSGFYLCAWSVWAEGSETQYFGPGTRLLVL.